These T cell receptor beta chains were read from a single sample in a study of identical twins. TCRdb used MiXCR to reprocess the 5' RACE reads, holding one entry per CDR3 protein. The sample consists of about 890,000 distinct CDR3 sequences, approximately 13% of them appearing once. These data are also associated with another study on yellow fever vaccine responses in identical twins.

Sequenced: PBMCs. All receptors come from a woman younger than 30 in good health. Both conserved end residues are part of each CDR3. The D gene is left open where the match is weak. A clone size is listed for some rows: how often the clone was seen (once, few, many), or a class if it is expanded.

j_call: TRBJ2-6; d_call: .; v_call: TRBV10-3; clone_size: .; cdr3_nt: TGTGCCATCAGTGAGCACCCCGCTGGGGCCAACGTCCTGACTTTC; cdr3_aa: CAISEHPAGANVLTF
j_call: TRBJ1-6; d_call: .; v_call: TRBV5-6; clone_size: many; cdr3_nt: TGTGCCAGCAGCTTCGGGTTAGTAGGATTAAGTTCACCCCTCCACTTT; cdr3_aa: CASSFGLVGLSSPLHF
j_call: TRBJ2-1; d_call: .; v_call: TRBV27; clone_size: few; cdr3_nt: TGTGCCAGCCGGGCACTAGAGCGATACCTAGGCAGTGAGCAGTTCTTC; cdr3_aa: CASRALERYLGSEQFF
j_call: TRBJ2-5; d_call: .; v_call: TRBV4-1; clone_size: .; cdr3_nt: TGCGCCAGCAGCCAAGGGGTCGACGGTTACCAAGAGACCCAGTACTTC; cdr3_aa: CASSQGVDGYQETQYF
j_call: TRBJ2-7; d_call: .; v_call: TRBV5-1; clone_size: .; cdr3_nt: TGCGCCAGCAGCGTTCTAGGAGAATCGGGCGAGCAGTACTTC; cdr3_aa: CASSVLGESGEQYF
j_call: TRBJ1-1; d_call: TRBD1; v_call: TRBV7-8; clone_size: few; cdr3_nt: TGTGCCAGCAGCGGAGGACAGGGGGCCTTCATGAACACTGAAGCTTTCTTT; cdr3_aa: CASSGGQGAFMNTEAFF
j_call: TRBJ2-5; d_call: .; v_call: TRBV5-1; clone_size: .; cdr3_nt: TGCGCCAGCAACCGGCCCCCTTTAGAGACCCAGTACTTC; cdr3_aa: CASNRPPLETQYF
j_call: TRBJ1-2; d_call: .; v_call: TRBV14; clone_size: few; cdr3_nt: TGTGCCAGCAGCCAAGATCTGTTACCGGGCGGCTACACCTTC; cdr3_aa: CASSQDLLPGGYTF
j_call: TRBJ1-2; d_call: TRBD1; v_call: TRBV5-1; clone_size: .; cdr3_nt: TGCGCCAGCAGCTTGACGGACAGGGTTAACTATGGCTACACCTTC; cdr3_aa: CASSLTDRVNYGYTF
j_call: TRBJ1-4; d_call: .; v_call: TRBV18; clone_size: .; cdr3_nt: TGTGCCAGCTCACCGGAACCTAATGAAAAACTGTTTTTT; cdr3_aa: CASSPEPNEKLFF
j_call: TRBJ1-1; d_call: .; v_call: TRBV12-3/TRBV12-4; clone_size: .; cdr3_nt: TGTGCCACCTACGAGGACAGAGTGAACACTGAAGCTTTCTTT; cdr3_aa: CATYEDRVNTEAFF
j_call: TRBJ2-3; d_call: .; v_call: TRBV7-8; clone_size: .; cdr3_nt: TGTGCCAGCAGCAGAGGACAGATTGGCACAGATACGCAGTATTTT; cdr3_aa: CASSRGQIGTDTQYF
j_call: TRBJ2-5; d_call: TRBD2; v_call: TRBV12-3/TRBV12-4; clone_size: .; cdr3_nt: TGTGCCAGCAGTTTTGGCGCGACTAGCTCAGGTCGAGAGACCCAGTACTTC; cdr3_aa: CASSFGATSSGRETQYF
j_call: TRBJ2-3; d_call: TRBD2; v_call: TRBV19; clone_size: .; cdr3_nt: TGTGCCAGTACACTGACTAGCGGGGTCCCAGATACGCAGTATTTT; cdr3_aa: CASTLTSGVPDTQYF
j_call: TRBJ1-2; d_call: TRBD1; v_call: TRBV3-1; clone_size: many; cdr3_nt: TGTGCCAGCAGCCAAGCCCTGACAGGGAACTATGGCTACACCTTC; cdr3_aa: CASSQALTGNYGYTF
j_call: TRBJ2-1; d_call: TRBD2; v_call: TRBV7-9; clone_size: many; cdr3_nt: TGTGCCAGCAGCCAGACGTTGGCTAGCGGGAACAATGAGCAGTTCTTC; cdr3_aa: CASSQTLASGNNEQFF
j_call: TRBJ2-5; d_call: .; v_call: TRBV24-1; clone_size: many; cdr3_nt: TGTGCCACCAGTGATGGACAGTCCGGGAGGCAAGAGACCCAGTACTTC; cdr3_aa: CATSDGQSGRQETQYF
j_call: TRBJ2-7; d_call: .; v_call: TRBV5-6; clone_size: many; cdr3_nt: TGTGCCAGCAGCTTGGGGTATGGTGGCGAGCAGTACTTC; cdr3_aa: CASSLGYGGEQYF
j_call: TRBJ2-2; d_call: .; v_call: TRBV11-2; clone_size: .; cdr3_nt: TGTGCCAGCAGCTTAGACCCTGGGGGGACCGGGGAGCTGTTTTTT; cdr3_aa: CASSLDPGGTGELFF
j_call: TRBJ2-3; d_call: TRBD2; v_call: TRBV12-3/TRBV12-4; clone_size: .; cdr3_nt: TGTGCCAGCAGTTTTATACCCAGCGGGAGAGGCACAGATACGCAGTATTTT; cdr3_aa: CASSFIPSGRGTDTQYF
j_call: TRBJ1-2; d_call: .; v_call: TRBV28; clone_size: few; cdr3_nt: TGTGCCAGCGACGGCACAAACTATGGCTACACCTTC; cdr3_aa: CASDGTNYGYTF
j_call: TRBJ2-5; d_call: .; v_call: TRBV5-1; clone_size: few; cdr3_nt: TGCGCCAGCAGCTTGGGAAGGGGGATGGGAGAGACCCAGTACTTC; cdr3_aa: CASSLGRGMGETQYF
j_call: TRBJ2-6; d_call: TRBD1; v_call: TRBV7-8; clone_size: .; cdr3_nt: TGTGCCAGCAGCTTGGGCAGGGGGCCAATCTCTGGGGCCAACGTCCTGACTTTC; cdr3_aa: CASSLGRGPISGANVLTF
j_call: TRBJ2-5; d_call: TRBD1; v_call: TRBV27; clone_size: .; cdr3_nt: TGTGCCAGCAGTTGGGGACAGGGGGCTCGTGAGACCCAGTACTTC; cdr3_aa: CASSWGQGARETQYF
j_call: TRBJ2-1; d_call: .; v_call: TRBV5-6; clone_size: few; cdr3_nt: TGTGCCAGCAACCCCGGGGACTACAATGAGCAGTTCTTC; cdr3_aa: CASNPGDYNEQFF
j_call: TRBJ2-5; d_call: TRBD2; v_call: TRBV28; clone_size: .; cdr3_nt: TGTGCCAGCAGTCCCGTAGCGGGGGAGGAGACCCAGTACTTC; cdr3_aa: CASSPVAGEETQYF
j_call: TRBJ2-3; d_call: .; v_call: TRBV12-3/TRBV12-4; clone_size: .; cdr3_nt: TGTACCAGCAGGGGTAGAGGCTACGCTCACCCTAGCACAGATACGCAGTATTTT; cdr3_aa: CTSRGRGYAHPSTDTQYF
j_call: TRBJ1-1; d_call: .; v_call: TRBV5-1; clone_size: many; cdr3_nt: TGCGCCAGCAGCGTTACGGGGGAAGGTGGAACTGAAGCTTTCTTT; cdr3_aa: CASSVTGEGGTEAFF
j_call: TRBJ2-2; d_call: TRBD2; v_call: TRBV19; clone_size: .; cdr3_nt: TGTGCCAGTAGTTTCCTCGGGACTAGCGGGACGAACACCGGGGAGCTGTTTTTT; cdr3_aa: CASSFLGTSGTNTGELFF
j_call: TRBJ2-2; d_call: .; v_call: TRBV7-2; clone_size: few; cdr3_nt: TGTGCCAGCAGCTTTCGCGCGGTGGGGGCGGGGGCAGGGGAGCTGTTTTTT; cdr3_aa: CASSFRAVGAGAGELFF
j_call: TRBJ1-2; d_call: .; v_call: TRBV29-1; clone_size: .; cdr3_nt: TGCAGCGTTGAAACAGGGATCTATGGCTACACCTTC; cdr3_aa: CSVETGIYGYTF
j_call: TRBJ2-1; d_call: TRBD1; v_call: TRBV27; clone_size: few; cdr3_nt: TGTGCCAGCAGTCCCTGGGACAGGGGATACAATGAGCAGTTCTTC; cdr3_aa: CASSPWDRGYNEQFF
j_call: TRBJ2-5; d_call: TRBD2; v_call: TRBV7-8; clone_size: few; cdr3_nt: TGTGCCAGCAGGGCCGGGACTAGTGTATTGGAGACCCAGTACTTC; cdr3_aa: CASRAGTSVLETQYF
j_call: TRBJ2-3; d_call: .; v_call: TRBV6-1; clone_size: few; cdr3_nt: TGTGCCAGCAGTAAACCCTCTCAGGGGACGGGACCATATACGCAGTATTTT; cdr3_aa: CASSKPSQGTGPYTQYF
j_call: TRBJ2-4; d_call: .; v_call: TRBV2; clone_size: few; cdr3_nt: TGTGCCAGCAGAGCCGACGTACTAGCCAAAAACATTCAGTACTTC; cdr3_aa: CASRADVLAKNIQYF
j_call: TRBJ2-7; d_call: .; v_call: TRBV2; clone_size: few; cdr3_nt: TGTGCCAGCAGTGAAGCGCTTGGGATTTTCAGCTCCTACGAGCAGTACTTC; cdr3_aa: CASSEALGIFSSYEQYF
j_call: TRBJ2-7; d_call: TRBD1; v_call: TRBV4-1; clone_size: .; cdr3_nt: TGCGCCAGCAGCCAAGAAGACAGGGGATACTACGAGCAGTACTTC; cdr3_aa: CASSQEDRGYYEQYF
j_call: TRBJ2-3; d_call: .; v_call: TRBV3-1; clone_size: .; cdr3_nt: TGTGCCAGCAGCCAAGGATTGGGCCCTAGTGGAGATACGCAGTATTTT; cdr3_aa: CASSQGLGPSGDTQYF
j_call: TRBJ2-2; d_call: .; v_call: TRBV10-3; clone_size: .; cdr3_nt: TGTGCCATCAGCCCCAGGGGGAACACCGGGGAGCTGTTTTTT; cdr3_aa: CAISPRGNTGELFF
j_call: TRBJ2-5; d_call: TRBD1; v_call: TRBV29-1; clone_size: once; cdr3_nt: TGCAGCGTGGGACAGGGGGCGGGGGAGACCCAGTACTTC; cdr3_aa: CSVGQGAGETQYF
j_call: TRBJ1-5; d_call: .; v_call: TRBV20-1; clone_size: few; cdr3_nt: TGCAGTGCTAGAACCGGGACAACCAATCAGCCCCAGCATTTT; cdr3_aa: CSARTGTTNQPQHF
j_call: TRBJ1-5; d_call: .; v_call: TRBV27; clone_size: many; cdr3_nt: TGTGCCAGCAGTTTTGGGGGGCTAGAGCAGCCCCAGCATTTT; cdr3_aa: CASSFGGLEQPQHF
j_call: TRBJ2-3; d_call: TRBD2; v_call: TRBV9; clone_size: many; cdr3_nt: TGTGCCAGCAGCGTCGGGAGGGCCACAGATACGCAGTATTTT; cdr3_aa: CASSVGRATDTQYF
j_call: TRBJ1-1; d_call: .; v_call: TRBV11-3; clone_size: .; cdr3_nt: TGTGCCAGCAGCCCGATGGGTATATTGGCTTTCTTT; cdr3_aa: CASSPMGILAFF
j_call: TRBJ2-3; d_call: TRBD2; v_call: TRBV4-2; clone_size: few; cdr3_nt: TGTGCCAGCAGCCAAGATTCTAGCGGGAGAACAACAGATACGCAGTATTTT; cdr3_aa: CASSQDSSGRTTDTQYF
j_call: TRBJ2-5; d_call: TRBD2; v_call: TRBV12-5; clone_size: few; cdr3_nt: TGTGCTAGTGGTCCCGGGACTAGCGGGCCTCGGGAGACCCAGTACTTC; cdr3_aa: CASGPGTSGPRETQYF
j_call: TRBJ2-3; d_call: TRBD2; v_call: TRBV27; clone_size: few; cdr3_nt: TGTGCCAGCAGTTTATTTGCGGGAGGAGATACGCAGTATTTT; cdr3_aa: CASSLFAGGDTQYF
j_call: TRBJ2-3; d_call: TRBD1; v_call: TRBV28; clone_size: few; cdr3_nt: TGTGCCAGCAGATCCGGGACAGGGGTAGCGAGGACAGATACGCAGTATTTT; cdr3_aa: CASRSGTGVARTDTQYF
j_call: TRBJ1-6; d_call: .; v_call: TRBV9; clone_size: .; cdr3_nt: TGTGCCAGCAGCGAGGAAAGTGGGGGGACACCCCTCCACTTT; cdr3_aa: CASSEESGGTPLHF
j_call: TRBJ1-4; d_call: .; v_call: TRBV12-3/TRBV12-4; clone_size: many; cdr3_nt: TGTGCCAGCAGTTCTAATGAAAAACTGTTTTTT; cdr3_aa: CASSSNEKLFF
j_call: TRBJ2-7; d_call: .; v_call: TRBV7-9; clone_size: .; cdr3_nt: TGTGCCAGCAGTCGGGAGAGTTGGTACGAGCAGTACTTC; cdr3_aa: CASSRESWYEQYF
j_call: TRBJ2-4; d_call: .; v_call: TRBV11-1; clone_size: .; cdr3_nt: TGTGCCAGCAGCCCTCCTTCCGGGACTGCATTAGCCAAAAACATTCAGTACTTC; cdr3_aa: CASSPPSGTALAKNIQYF
j_call: TRBJ1-1; d_call: TRBD1; v_call: TRBV12-3/TRBV12-4; clone_size: .; cdr3_nt: TGTGCCAGCAGGACGGACAGGGGGAACACTGAAGCTTTCTTT; cdr3_aa: CASRTDRGNTEAFF
j_call: TRBJ2-7; d_call: .; v_call: TRBV11-3; clone_size: .; cdr3_nt: TGTGCCAGCAGCCTCGGGACCGATTTCTACGAGCAGTACTTC; cdr3_aa: CASSLGTDFYEQYF